This TCR beta chain is from a study of T cell changes during pregnancy in multiple sclerosis. Data came from immunoSEQ multiplex PCR; TCRdb stores just in-frame clones and leaves some out. The table records about 67,000 clones, 90% to 95% of them present only once. V gave up 1 base and J gave up 1 base; unmatched junction bases: 7. This CDR3 has 17 amino acids. Germline V gene sequence: CDR1 MNHEY, CDR2 SMNVEV (reference sequence). Sequencing used peripheral blood, obtained in the first trimester of pregnancy. The chain joins TRBV27 to TRBJ2-7; 10 bases agree with TRBD1. This clonotype was obtained from a female donor in good health, enrolled as a control in a pregnancy study. This chain's CDR3 is CASSLLVRDRGSYEQYF. In DNA form, the CDR3 reads TGTGCCAGCAGTTTATTGGTAAGGGACAGGGGATCCTACGAGCAGTACTTC.